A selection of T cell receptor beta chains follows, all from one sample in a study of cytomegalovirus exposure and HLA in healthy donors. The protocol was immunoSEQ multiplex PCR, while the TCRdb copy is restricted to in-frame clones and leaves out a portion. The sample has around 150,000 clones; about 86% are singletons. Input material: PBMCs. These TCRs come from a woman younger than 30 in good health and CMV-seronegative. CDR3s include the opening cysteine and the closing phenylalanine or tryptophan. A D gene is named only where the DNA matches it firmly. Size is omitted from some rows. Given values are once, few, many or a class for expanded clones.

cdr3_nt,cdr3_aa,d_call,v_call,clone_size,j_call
TGTGCCAGCAGCGTAGGGGGCGGTCCCTACGAGCAGTACTTC,CASSVGGGPYEQYF,NA,TRBV9,NA,TRBJ2-7
TGTGCCAGCAGCGGGTGGGGACAGTCGAGCTCCTACGAGCAGTACTTC,CASSGWGQSSSYEQYF,TRBD1,TRBV7-8,NA,TRBJ2-7
TGTGCCACCAGCAGGCCCAGGGAAACGAACACTGAAGCTTTCTTT,CATSRPRETNTEAFF,NA,TRBV15,NA,TRBJ1-1
TGTGCCATCAACGTCCCCCCCCAGGACTATGGCTACACCTTC,CAINVPPQDYGYTF,NA,TRBV6-1,NA,TRBJ1-2
TGTGCCAGCAGTTTCTTTCCTAAGAACACTGAAGCTTTCTTT,CASSFFPKNTEAFF,NA,TRBV27,NA,TRBJ1-1
TGTGCCAGCAACCACCTAGGGGGCAGCGATTCACCCCTCCACTTT,CASNHLGGSDSPLHF,TRBD1,TRBV6-1,few,TRBJ1-6
TGTGCCAGCAGTCTAGCGGAACCTGGCAATGAGCAGTTCTTC,CASSLAEPGNEQFF,TRBD2,TRBV6-5,NA,TRBJ2-1
TGCGCCAGCAGCCAAGCCCGACAGGGTAGCACTGAAGCTTTCTTT,CASSQARQGSTEAFF,TRBD1,TRBV4-3,NA,TRBJ1-1
TGCAGCGTTGAAAACTCTGGACAGGGGGCGAGCGGCTACACCTTC,CSVENSGQGASGYTF,TRBD1,TRBV29-1,NA,TRBJ1-2
TGTGCCAGCAGCCGATACAGCGGGGAGACAGATACGCAGTATTTT,CASSRYSGETDTQYF,TRBD2,TRBV5-4,NA,TRBJ2-3
TGTGCCTGGGGGAGAGAAGAGACCCAGTACTTC,CAWGREETQYF,NA,TRBV30,NA,TRBJ2-5
TGCAGTGCCTTGGACGGGACAGCCTATGGCTACACCTTC,CSALDGTAYGYTF,TRBD1,TRBV29-1,NA,TRBJ1-2
TGCAGCGTCATCGGGACAGGGGGTAACTATGGCTACACCTTC,CSVIGTGGNYGYTF,TRBD1,TRBV29-1,NA,TRBJ1-2
TGTGCTAGTGGTCTGGGTGCGGCCCAAAGGGGAGATACGCAGTATTTT,CASGLGAAQRGDTQYF,NA,TRBV12-5,NA,TRBJ2-3
TGTGCCAGCAGCTTCTACAGGGGAATGAACACCGGGGAGCTGTTTTTT,CASSFYRGMNTGELFF,TRBD1,TRBV5-5,once,TRBJ2-2
TGTGCCAGCAGCCAGGCCGGGACAAATAATCAGCCCCAGCATTTT,CASSQAGTNNQPQHF,NA,TRBV5-5,NA,TRBJ1-5
TGTGCCAGCAGTCTTCGACAGGGCCCCGCCTACGAGCAGTACTTC,CASSLRQGPAYEQYF,TRBD1,TRBV2,NA,TRBJ2-7
TGCGCCAGCAGCCAAGAATCCTACACAGATACGCAGTATTTT,CASSQESYTDTQYF,NA,TRBV4-1,NA,TRBJ2-3
TGTGCCATCAAAAGTCGGGAGAACACTGAAGCTTTCTTT,CAIKSRENTEAFF,NA,TRBV10-3,NA,TRBJ1-1
TGTGCCAGCAGCGTAAATAGCGCCACAGACGGCTACACCTTC,CASSVNSATDGYTF,NA,TRBV9,NA,TRBJ1-2
TGTGCCAGCAGCTCTCCGGGACTAGCGGGAAATGAGCAGTTCTTC,CASSSPGLAGNEQFF,TRBD2,TRBV7-9,NA,TRBJ2-1
TGTGCCAGTCGTCCGGGACCCCGGGAGAATGAGCAGTTCTTC,CASRPGPRENEQFF,NA,TRBV7-9,NA,TRBJ2-1
TGTGCCAGCAGCCGCGGGACCACGGATTACGAGCAGTACTTC,CASSRGTTDYEQYF,NA,TRBV7-8,NA,TRBJ2-7
TGTGCCAGCAGTCCAATTCAGGGTGGAAGTGGCTACACCTTC,CASSPIQGGSGYTF,NA,TRBV6-1,NA,TRBJ1-2
TGTGCCAGCAGCTCCTTAGGACTAGCAAGTCTCTACGAGCAGTACTTC,CASSSLGLASLYEQYF,TRBD2,TRBV7-9,once,TRBJ2-7
TGCGCCAGCAATTACCAAGGGGGCGGCTACACCTTC,CASNYQGGGYTF,TRBD1,TRBV5-1,NA,TRBJ1-2
TGTGCCAGTACCACGGGGGAGGATTTAAGCGGAAACACCATATATTTT,CASTTGEDLSGNTIYF,NA,TRBV19,NA,TRBJ1-3
TGTGCCAGCAGCTTTGGGGGGAATCCCACTGAAGCTTTCTTT,CASSFGGNPTEAFF,NA,TRBV7-9,NA,TRBJ1-1
TGTGCCAGCCGCAGCGGGGCCGGGGAGCTGTTTTTT,CASRSGAGELFF,TRBD2,TRBV6-6,once,TRBJ2-2
TGTGCCAGCAGGACAGGCATTAATGAAAAACTGTTTTTT,CASRTGINEKLFF,NA,TRBV2,NA,TRBJ1-4
TGTGCCAGCAGCTGGGACAGGGGATCCACTGAAGCTTTCTTT,CASSWDRGSTEAFF,TRBD1,TRBV5-6,few,TRBJ1-1
TGTGCCTGGAGTGTGGACAGTCAATCACCCCTCCACTTT,CAWSVDSQSPLHF,NA,TRBV30,NA,TRBJ1-6
TGCGCCAGCAGCCAAGATTGGTTGGGCCCCTACGAGCAGTACTTC,CASSQDWLGPYEQYF,NA,TRBV4-1,NA,TRBJ2-7
TGTGCCAGTAGTATAGCCCTAGCGGGGCCGGGGGAGCAGTTCTTC,CASSIALAGPGEQFF,TRBD2,TRBV19,NA,TRBJ2-1
TGTGCCATCAGGCCGGGACAGGGAGTCGGCGAGCAGTACTTC,CAIRPGQGVGEQYF,TRBD1,TRBV10-3,NA,TRBJ2-7
TGTGCCAGCTCACCAGGCAGGGAAGCTTTCTTT,CASSPGREAFF,NA,TRBV18,NA,TRBJ1-1